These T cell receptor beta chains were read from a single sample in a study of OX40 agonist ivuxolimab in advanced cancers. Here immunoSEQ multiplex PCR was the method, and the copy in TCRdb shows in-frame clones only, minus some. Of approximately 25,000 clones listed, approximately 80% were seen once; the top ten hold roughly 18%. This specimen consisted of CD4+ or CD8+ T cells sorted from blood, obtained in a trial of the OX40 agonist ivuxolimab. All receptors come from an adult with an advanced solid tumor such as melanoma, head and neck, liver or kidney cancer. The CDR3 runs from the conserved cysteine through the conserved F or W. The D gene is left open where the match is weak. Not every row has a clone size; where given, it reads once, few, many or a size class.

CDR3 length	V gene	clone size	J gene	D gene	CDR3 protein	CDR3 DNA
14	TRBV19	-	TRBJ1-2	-	CASSRSGTDYGYTF	TGTGCCAGTAGTCGGTCCGGGACCGACTATGGCTACACCTTC
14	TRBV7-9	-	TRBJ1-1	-	CASSLGSGAIEAFF	TGTGCCAGCAGCTTAGGGTCAGGGGCAATTGAAGCTTTCTTT
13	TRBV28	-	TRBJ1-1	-	CASREGWNTEAFF	TGTGCCAGCAGGGAGGGGTGGAACACTGAAGCTTTCTTT
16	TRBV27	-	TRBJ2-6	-	CASSLDGYSGANVLTF	TGTGCCAGCAGTCTGGACGGATACTCTGGGGCCAACGTCCTGACTTTC
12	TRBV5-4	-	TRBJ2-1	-	CASSLDWSVMFF	TGTGCCAGCAGCTTGGATTGGTCGGTTATGTTCTTC
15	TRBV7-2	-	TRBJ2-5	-	CASSRRGAYVETQYF	TGTGCCAGCAGCCGTCGGGGGGCTTATGTGGAGACCCAGTACTTC
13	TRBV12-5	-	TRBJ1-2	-	CASGSTLAEGYTF	TGTGCTAGTGGCTCGACCCTGGCGGAGGGCTACACCTTC
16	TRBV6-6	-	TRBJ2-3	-	CASSYSAPASSDTQYF	TGTGCCAGCAGTTACTCGGCGCCGGCCTCAAGTGATACGCAGTATTTT
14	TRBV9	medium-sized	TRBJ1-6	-	CASSPSSADSPLHF	TGTGCCAGCAGCCCCTCGTCGGCCGATTCACCCCTCCACTTT
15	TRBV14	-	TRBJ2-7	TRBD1	CASSTQGASSYEQYF	TGTGCCAGCAGCACCCAGGGGGCCTCCTCCTACGAGCAGTACTTC
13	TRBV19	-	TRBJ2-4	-	CASVGVAKNIQYF	TGTGCCAGTGTCGGGGTAGCCAAAAACATTCAGTACTTC
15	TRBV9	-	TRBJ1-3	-	CASSLAPGGENTIYF	TGTGCCAGCAGTTTAGCCCCGGGGGGCGAAAACACCATATATTTT
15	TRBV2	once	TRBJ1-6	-	CASSRDGNPNSPLHF	TGTGCCAGCAGCCGGGACGGAAATCCCAATTCACCCCTCCACTTT
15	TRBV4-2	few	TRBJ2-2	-	CASSQRGAVTGELFF	TGTGCCAGCAGCCAAAGGGGGGCGGTCACCGGGGAGCTGTTTTTT
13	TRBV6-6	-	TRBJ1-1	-	CASSSQGNTEAFF	TGTGCCAGCAGCTCACAGGGGAACACTGAAGCTTTCTTT